This T cell receptor beta chain appears in the sequencing data of a study of blood T cell repertoires in COVID-19. Study at large: The samples span acute and convalescent COVID-19 from the United States, Italy and Spain. Sources were T cells, B-cell-depleted T cells, or PBMCs; the material itself was cDNA or gDNA.

In the original workflow: Reference gene primer amplification gave estimated nucleated cell counts. Repertoires were generated with immunoSEQ multiplex PCR, while TCRdb's copy carries only in-frame clones and drops some. V and J calls and clone size are copied from that table; D and trimming were computed from the DNA. The sample has fewer than 40,000 clones; 80% to 90% are singletons. The sample taken for sequencing was peripheral blood. The clonotype comes from a man aged 60-69 years with active COVID-19.

The CDR3 sequence: CASGIGGRRYF. The DNA for the CDR3 is TGTGCCAGCGGGATCGGCGGGAGGCGGTACTTC. The J gene is TRBJ2-7, the V gene TRBV27; 8 nucleotides match TRBD2. The germline V gene has CDR1 MNHEY and CDR2 SMNVEV (reference sequence). The CDR3 runs 11 residues. Unmatched junction bases numbered 9, after V lost 8 bases and J lost 12 bases.